The following is a T cell receptor beta chain sequence with its context. Its antigen is unknown. These data come from a study of CD8 T cells in Susac syndrome. Sequencing of TCR beta was carried out in blood CD8+ and CD4+ T cells. TEMRA cells were FACS-enriched, while CD8+ and CD4+ T cells were negatively isolated. cDNA came from about 0.51 to 1 ug RNA primed by random hexamers. Amplification of the TCR beta CDR3 was carried out by immunoSEQ multiplex PCR, which spanned a total of 54 Vbeta and 13 Jbeta segments. One entry per CDR3 protein results from TCRdb running MiXCR on the immunoSEQ multiplex PCR reads. This table holds under 200,000 distinct CDR3 sequences, about 94% found once. The study, taken as a whole, reports: The relatively small number of individuals in the TCR sequencing and HLA analysis was acknowledged by the study.

Trimming at V came to 5 bases and at J to 1 base, leaving 1 base not matched to a gene. From germline, CDR1 is DFQATT and CDR2 SNEGSKA (reference sequence). The CDR3 is 13 amino acids. The chain carries TRBV20-1 and TRBJ1-3, with 8 positions matching TRBD1. The clonotype originates from a human donor in good health. Sequenced sample: CD4+ T cells from PBMCs. The CDR3 nucleotides read TGCAGTGCTTGGACAGGGTCTGGAAACACCATATATTTT. This sequence encodes CSAWTGSGNTIYF.